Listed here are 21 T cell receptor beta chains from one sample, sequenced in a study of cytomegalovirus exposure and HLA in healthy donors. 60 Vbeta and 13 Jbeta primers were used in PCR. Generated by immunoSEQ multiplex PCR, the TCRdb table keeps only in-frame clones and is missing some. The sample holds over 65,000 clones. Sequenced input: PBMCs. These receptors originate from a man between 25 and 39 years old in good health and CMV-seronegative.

This chain's CDR3 is CASSPAAAGGYTF. Here the CDR3 DNA reads TGTGCCAGCAGCCCAGCAGCGGCCGGTGGCTACACCTTC. This chain joins TRBV7-2 and TRBJ1-2; D remains ambiguous. The CDR3 length is 13 residues. Deletions cut 5 bases from V and 7 bases from J, with 14 bases between. The germline CDR1 and CDR2 sequences are SGHTA and FQGNSA.

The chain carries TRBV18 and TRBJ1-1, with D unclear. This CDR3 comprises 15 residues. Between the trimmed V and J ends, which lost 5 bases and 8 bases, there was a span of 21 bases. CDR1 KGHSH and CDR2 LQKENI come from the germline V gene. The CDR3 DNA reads TGTGCCAGCTCAGCGAACGTAGTTGGGTCGGGAGAAGCTTTCTTT. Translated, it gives CASSANVVGSGEAFF.

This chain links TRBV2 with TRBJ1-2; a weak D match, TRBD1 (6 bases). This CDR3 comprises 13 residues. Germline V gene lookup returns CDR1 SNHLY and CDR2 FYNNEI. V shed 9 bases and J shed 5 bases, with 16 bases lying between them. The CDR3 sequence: CASMGGRLYGYTF. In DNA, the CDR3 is TGTGCCAGTATGGGGGGGCGGCTTTATGGCTACACCTTC. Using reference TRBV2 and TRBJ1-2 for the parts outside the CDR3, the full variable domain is EPEVTQTPSHQVTQMGQEVILRCVPISNHLYFYWYRQILGQKVEFLVSFYNNEISEKSEIFDDQFSVERPDGSNFTLKIRSTKLEDSAMYFCASMGGRLYGYTFGSGTRLTVV.

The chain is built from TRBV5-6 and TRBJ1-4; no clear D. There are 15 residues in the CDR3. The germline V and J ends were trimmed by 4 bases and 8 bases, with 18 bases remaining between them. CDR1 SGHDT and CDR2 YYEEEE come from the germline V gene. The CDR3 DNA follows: TGTGCCAGCAGCCCTCAGACATCTCTGGGCGAAAAACTGTTTTTT. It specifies CASSPQTSLGEKLFF.

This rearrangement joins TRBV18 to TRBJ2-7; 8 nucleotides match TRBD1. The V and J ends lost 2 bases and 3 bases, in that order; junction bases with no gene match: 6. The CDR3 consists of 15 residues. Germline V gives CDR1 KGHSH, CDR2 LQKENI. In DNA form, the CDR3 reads TGTGCCAGCTCACCAGGGCAGGGGGCGAGCTACGAGCAGTACTTC. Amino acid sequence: CASSPGQGASYEQYF.

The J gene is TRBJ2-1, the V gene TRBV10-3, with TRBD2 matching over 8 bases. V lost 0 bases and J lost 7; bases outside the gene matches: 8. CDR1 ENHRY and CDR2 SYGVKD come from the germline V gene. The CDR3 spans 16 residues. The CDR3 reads CAISESKGLVDNEQFF. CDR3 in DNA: TGTGCCATCAGTGAGTCGAAGGGACTAGTCGATAATGAGCAGTTCTTC.

CDR3 nucleotide sequence: TGTGCCTGGAGTCACGGGGCCTACAATGAGCAGTTCTTC. It is translated as CAWSHGAYNEQFF. J is TRBJ2-1 and V is TRBV30; TRBD2 might be the D (5 bases). Trimming took 2 bases from V and 2 from J, leaving 7 bases between them. The CDR3 runs 13 residues. Germline V gives CDR1 GTSNPN, CDR2 SVGIG (reference sequence). Drawing the rest from reference TRBV30 and TRBJ2-1, the complete variable domain is SQTIHQWPATLVQPVGSPLSLECTVEGTSNPNLYWYRQAAGRGLQLLFYSVGIGQISSEVPQNLSASRPQDRQFILSSKKLLLSDSGFYLCAWSHGAYNEQFFGPGTRLTVL.

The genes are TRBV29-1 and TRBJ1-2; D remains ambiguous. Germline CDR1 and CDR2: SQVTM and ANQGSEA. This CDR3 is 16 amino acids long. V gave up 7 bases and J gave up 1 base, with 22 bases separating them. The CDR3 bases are TGCAGCGCCAGAAAGGGTTCGGGGTGGGGTAACTATGGCTACACCTTC. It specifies CSARKGSGWGNYGYTF.

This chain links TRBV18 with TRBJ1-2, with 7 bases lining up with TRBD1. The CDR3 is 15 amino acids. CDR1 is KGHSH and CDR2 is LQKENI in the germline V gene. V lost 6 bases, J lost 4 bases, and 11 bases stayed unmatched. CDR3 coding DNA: TGTGCCAGCTCCCCTCAGACAGGGACCCTCTATGGCTACACCTTC. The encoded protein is CASSPQTGTLYGYTF. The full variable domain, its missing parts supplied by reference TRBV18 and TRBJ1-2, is NAGVMQNPRHLVRRRGQEARLRCSPMKGHSHVYWYRQLPEEGLKFMVYLQKENIIDESGMPKERFSAEFPKEGPSILRIQQVVRGDSAAYFCASSPQTGTLYGYTFGSGTRLTVV.

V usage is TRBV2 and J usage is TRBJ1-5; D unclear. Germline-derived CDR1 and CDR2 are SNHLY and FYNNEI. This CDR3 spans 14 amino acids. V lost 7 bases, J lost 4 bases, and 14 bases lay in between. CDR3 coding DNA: TGTGCCAGCACTGGGTGGAGGACGAATCAGCCCCAGCATTTT. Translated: CASTGWRTNQPQHF.

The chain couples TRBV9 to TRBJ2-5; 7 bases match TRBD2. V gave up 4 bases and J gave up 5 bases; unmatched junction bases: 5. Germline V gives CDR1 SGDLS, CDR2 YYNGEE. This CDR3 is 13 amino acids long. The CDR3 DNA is TGTGCCAGCAGCCCTGGGGGAGGGGAGACCCAGTACTTC. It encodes CASSPGGGETQYF.

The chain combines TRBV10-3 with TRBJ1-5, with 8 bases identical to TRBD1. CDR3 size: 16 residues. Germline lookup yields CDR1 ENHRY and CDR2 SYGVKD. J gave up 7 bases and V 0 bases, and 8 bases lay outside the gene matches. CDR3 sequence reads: CAISESQGAPRQPQHF. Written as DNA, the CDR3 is TGTGCCATCAGTGAGTCGCAGGGGGCCCCTAGGCAGCCCCAGCATTTT.

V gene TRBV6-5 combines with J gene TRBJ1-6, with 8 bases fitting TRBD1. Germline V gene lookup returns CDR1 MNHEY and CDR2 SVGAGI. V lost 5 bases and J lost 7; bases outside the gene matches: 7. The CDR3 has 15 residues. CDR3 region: CASSPRRGQNSPLHF. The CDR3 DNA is TGTGCCAGCAGTCCCCGCAGGGGGCAGAATTCACCCCTCCACTTT.

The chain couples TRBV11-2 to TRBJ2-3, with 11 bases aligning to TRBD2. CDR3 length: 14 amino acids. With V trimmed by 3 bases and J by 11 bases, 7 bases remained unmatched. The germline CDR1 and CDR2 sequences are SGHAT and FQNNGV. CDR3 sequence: CASSFRTSGGEQYF. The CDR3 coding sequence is TGTGCCAGCAGCTTTCGCACTAGCGGGGGTGAGCAGTATTTT.

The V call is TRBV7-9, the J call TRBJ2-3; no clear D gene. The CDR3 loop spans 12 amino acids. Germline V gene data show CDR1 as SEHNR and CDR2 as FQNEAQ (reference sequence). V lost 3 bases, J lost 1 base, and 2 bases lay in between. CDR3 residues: CASSFGTDTQYF. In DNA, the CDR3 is TGTGCCAGCAGCTTCGGCACAGATACGCAGTATTTT.

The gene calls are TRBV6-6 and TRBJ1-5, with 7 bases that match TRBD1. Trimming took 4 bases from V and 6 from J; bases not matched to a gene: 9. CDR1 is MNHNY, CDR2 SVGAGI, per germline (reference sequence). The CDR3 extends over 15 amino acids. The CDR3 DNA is TGTGCCAGCAGTTTCCCTGACAGGGCGGTTCAGCCCCAGCATTTT. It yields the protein CASSFPDRAVQPQHF.

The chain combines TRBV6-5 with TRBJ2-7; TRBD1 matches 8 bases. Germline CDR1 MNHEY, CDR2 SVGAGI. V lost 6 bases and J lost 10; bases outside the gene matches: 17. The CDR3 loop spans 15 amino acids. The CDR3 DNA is TGTGCCAGCAGCCCCGATTCCGGGACAGGTGTAGGCCAGTACTTC. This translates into CASSPDSGTGVGQYF.

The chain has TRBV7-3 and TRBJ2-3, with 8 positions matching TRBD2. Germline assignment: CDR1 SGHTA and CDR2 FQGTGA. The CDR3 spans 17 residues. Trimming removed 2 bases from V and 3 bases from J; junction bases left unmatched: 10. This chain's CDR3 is CASSLLPDGRGTDTQYF. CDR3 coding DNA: TGTGCCAGCAGCTTACTACCCGACGGGAGGGGGACAGATACGCAGTATTTT.

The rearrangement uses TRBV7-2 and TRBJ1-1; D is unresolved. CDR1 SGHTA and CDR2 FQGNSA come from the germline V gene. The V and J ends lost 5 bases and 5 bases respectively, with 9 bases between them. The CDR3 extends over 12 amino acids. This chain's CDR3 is CASSPIRTEAFF. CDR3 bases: TGTGCCAGCAGCCCAATTAGAACTGAAGCTTTCTTT.

The CDR3 here is CAIGGGRRGGDEQFF. The CDR3 bases are TGTGCCATCGGGGGGGGAAGAAGGGGAGGGGATGAGCAGTTCTTC. The chain links TRBV10-3 to TRBJ2-1; 7 nucleotides agree with TRBD2. In germline, CDR1 is ENHRY, CDR2 SYGVKD. V lost 8 bases to trimming and J lost 8 bases; unmatched junction nucleotides: 15. The CDR3 covers 15 residues.

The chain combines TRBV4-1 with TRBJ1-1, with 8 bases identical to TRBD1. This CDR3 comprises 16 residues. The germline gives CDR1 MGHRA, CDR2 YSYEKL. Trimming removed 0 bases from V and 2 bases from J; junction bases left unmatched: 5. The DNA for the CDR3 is TGCGCCAGCAGCCAAGATGCAGGGGGCTTTAACACTGAAGCTTTCTTT. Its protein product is CASSQDAGGFNTEAFF.